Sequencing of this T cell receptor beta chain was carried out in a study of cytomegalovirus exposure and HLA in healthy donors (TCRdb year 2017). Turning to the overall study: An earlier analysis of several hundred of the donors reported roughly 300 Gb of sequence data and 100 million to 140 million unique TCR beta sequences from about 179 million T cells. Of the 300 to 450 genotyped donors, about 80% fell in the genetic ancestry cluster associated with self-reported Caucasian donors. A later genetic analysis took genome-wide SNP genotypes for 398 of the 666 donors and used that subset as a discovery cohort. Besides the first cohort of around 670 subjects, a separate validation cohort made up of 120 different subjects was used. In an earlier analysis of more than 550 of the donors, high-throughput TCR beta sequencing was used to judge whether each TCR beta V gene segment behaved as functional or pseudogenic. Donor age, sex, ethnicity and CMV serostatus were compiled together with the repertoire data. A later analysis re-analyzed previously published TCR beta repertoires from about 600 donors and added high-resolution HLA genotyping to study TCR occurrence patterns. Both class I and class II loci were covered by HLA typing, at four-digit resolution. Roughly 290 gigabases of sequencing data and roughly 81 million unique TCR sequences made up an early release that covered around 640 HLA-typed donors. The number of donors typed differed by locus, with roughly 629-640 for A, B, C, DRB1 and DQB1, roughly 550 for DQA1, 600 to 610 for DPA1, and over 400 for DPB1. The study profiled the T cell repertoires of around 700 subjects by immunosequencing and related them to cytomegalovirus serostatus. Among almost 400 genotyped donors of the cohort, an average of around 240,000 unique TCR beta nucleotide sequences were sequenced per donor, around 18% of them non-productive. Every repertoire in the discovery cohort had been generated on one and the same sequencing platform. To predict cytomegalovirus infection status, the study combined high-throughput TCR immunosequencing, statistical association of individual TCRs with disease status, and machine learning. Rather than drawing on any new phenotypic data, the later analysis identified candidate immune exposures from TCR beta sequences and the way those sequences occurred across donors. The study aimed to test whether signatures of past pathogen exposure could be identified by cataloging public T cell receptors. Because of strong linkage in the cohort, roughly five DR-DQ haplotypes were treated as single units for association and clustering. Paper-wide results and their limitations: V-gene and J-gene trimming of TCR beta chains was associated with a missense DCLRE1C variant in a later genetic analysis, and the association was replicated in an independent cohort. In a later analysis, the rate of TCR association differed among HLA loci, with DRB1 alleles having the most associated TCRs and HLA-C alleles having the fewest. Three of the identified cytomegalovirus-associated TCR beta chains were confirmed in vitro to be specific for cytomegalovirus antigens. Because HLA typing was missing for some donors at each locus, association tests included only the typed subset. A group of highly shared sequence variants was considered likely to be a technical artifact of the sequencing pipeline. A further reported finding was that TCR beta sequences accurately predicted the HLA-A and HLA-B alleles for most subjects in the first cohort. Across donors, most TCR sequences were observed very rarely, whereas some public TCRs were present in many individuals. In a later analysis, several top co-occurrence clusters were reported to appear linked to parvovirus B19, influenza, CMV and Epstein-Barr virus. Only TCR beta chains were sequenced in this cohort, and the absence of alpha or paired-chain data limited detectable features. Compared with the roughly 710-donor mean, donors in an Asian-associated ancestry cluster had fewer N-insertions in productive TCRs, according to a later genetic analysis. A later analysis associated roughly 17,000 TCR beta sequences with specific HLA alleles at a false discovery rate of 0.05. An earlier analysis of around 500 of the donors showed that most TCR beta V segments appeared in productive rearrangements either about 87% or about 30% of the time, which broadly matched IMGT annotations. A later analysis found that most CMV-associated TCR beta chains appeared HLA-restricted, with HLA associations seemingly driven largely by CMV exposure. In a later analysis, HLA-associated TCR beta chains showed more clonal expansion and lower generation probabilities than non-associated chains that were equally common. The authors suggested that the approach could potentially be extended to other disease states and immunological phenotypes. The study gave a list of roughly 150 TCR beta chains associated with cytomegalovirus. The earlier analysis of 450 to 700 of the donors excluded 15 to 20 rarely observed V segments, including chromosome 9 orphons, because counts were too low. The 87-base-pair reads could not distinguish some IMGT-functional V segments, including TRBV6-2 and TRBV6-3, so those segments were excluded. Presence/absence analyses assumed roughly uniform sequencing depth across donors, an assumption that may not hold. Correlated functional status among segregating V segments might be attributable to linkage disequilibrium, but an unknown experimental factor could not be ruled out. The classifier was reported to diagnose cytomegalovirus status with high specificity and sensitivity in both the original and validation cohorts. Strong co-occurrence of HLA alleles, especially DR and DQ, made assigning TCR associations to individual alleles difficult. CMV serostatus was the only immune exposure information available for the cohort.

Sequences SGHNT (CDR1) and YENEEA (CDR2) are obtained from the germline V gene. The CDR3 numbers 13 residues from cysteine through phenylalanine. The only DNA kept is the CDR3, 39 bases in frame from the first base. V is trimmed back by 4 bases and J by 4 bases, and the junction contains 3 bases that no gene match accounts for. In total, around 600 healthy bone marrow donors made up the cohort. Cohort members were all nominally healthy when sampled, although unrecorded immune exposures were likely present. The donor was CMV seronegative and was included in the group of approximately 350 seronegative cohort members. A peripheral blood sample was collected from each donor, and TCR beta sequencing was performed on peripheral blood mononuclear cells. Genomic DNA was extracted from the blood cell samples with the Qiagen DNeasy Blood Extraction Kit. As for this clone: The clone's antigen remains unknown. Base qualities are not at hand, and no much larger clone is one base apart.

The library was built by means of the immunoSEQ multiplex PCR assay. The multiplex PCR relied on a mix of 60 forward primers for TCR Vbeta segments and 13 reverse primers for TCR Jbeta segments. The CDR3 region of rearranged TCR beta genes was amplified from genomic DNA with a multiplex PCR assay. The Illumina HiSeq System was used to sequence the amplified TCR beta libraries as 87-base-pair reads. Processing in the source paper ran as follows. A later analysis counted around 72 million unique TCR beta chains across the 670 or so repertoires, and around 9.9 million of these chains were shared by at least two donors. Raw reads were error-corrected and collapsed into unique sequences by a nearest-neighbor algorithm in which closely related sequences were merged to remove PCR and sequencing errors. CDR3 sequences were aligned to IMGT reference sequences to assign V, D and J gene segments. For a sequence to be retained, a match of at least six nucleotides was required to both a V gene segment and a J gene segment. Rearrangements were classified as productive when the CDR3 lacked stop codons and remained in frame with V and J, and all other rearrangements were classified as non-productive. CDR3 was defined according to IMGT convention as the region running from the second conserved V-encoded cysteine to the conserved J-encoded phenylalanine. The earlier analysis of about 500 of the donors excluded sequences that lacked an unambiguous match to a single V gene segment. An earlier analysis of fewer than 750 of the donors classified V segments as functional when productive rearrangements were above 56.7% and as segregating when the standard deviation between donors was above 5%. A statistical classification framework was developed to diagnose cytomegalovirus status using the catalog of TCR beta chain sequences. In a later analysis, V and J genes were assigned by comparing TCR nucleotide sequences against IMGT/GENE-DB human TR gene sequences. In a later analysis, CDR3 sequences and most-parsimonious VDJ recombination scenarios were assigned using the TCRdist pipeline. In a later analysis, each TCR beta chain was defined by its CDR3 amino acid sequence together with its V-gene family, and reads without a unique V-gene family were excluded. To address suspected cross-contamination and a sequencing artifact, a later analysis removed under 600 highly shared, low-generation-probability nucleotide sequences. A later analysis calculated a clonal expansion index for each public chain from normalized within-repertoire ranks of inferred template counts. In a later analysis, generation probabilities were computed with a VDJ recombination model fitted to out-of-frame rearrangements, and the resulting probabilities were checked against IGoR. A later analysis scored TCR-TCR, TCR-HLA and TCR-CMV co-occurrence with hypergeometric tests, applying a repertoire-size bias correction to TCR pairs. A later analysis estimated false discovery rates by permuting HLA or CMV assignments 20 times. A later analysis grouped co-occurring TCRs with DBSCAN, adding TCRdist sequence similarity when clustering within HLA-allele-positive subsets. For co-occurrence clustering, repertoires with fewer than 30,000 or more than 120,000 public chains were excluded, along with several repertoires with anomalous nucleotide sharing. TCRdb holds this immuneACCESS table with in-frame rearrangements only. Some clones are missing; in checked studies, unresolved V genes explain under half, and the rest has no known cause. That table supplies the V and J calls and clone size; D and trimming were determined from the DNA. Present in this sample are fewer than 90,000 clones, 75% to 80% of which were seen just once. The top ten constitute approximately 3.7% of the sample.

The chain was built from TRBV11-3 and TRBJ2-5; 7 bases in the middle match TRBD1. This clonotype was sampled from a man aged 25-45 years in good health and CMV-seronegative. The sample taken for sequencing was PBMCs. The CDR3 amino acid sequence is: CASSSGDRETQYF. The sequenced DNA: TGTGCCAGCAGCTCCGGGGACAGAGAGACCCAGTACTTC.